Listed here are 21 T cell receptor beta chains from one sample, sequenced in a study of T cells in Graves' hyperthyroidism and ophthalmopathy. Researchers amplified the TCR beta CDR3 regions from RNA transcripts. Primed by the HTBI set, a first-round RT-PCR was run on the TCR CDR3. TCRdb independently ran MiXCR on the multiplex PCR reads; one entry per CDR3 protein. Of 280,000 or so distinct CDR3 sequences listed, 12% to 15% are singletons. The sample was blood. These receptors were obtained from a woman in her 50s with Graves' hyperthyroidism that later progressed to Graves' ophthalmopathy.

Ten or more counts support this clonotype. The V and J genes are TRBV11-2 and TRBJ2-1; 7 positions agree with TRBD2. The CDR3 extends over 15 amino acids. The V and J ends lost 6 bases and 7 bases, in that order; junction bases with no gene match: 12. Germline V gives CDR1 SGHAT, CDR2 FQNNGV. CDR3 coding DNA: TGTGCCAGCAGGCAATCGGGAGGAAAGAAGAATGAGCAGTTCTTC. It yields the protein CASRQSGGKKNEQFF.

This clonotype turned up a few times. The chain carries TRBV18 and TRBJ1-3, with no clear D. The CDR3 covers 16 residues. Germline V gene sequence: CDR1 KGHSH, CDR2 LQKENI. V dropped 6 bases and J dropped 0 bases, with 15 bases sitting between them. The CDR3 DNA follows: TGTGCCAGCTCGCTCGGACGGTCGAGCTCTGGAAACACCATATATTTT. Translating it yields CASSLGRSSSGNTIYF.

This clonotype showed up many times. A much more abundant neighbour one base away suggests this may be a read error. The chain uses TRBV14 and TRBJ2-7, with 9 positions matching TRBD2. CDR3 length: 14 amino acids. Losses at the gene ends were 6 bases for V and 3 bases for J; bases not matched to a gene: 6. CDR1 is SGHDN and CDR2 is FVKESK in the germline V gene. The CDR3 DNA reads as TGTGCCAGCAGTCGACTAGCGGAAAGCTACGAGCAGTACTTC. It translates to CASSRLAESYEQYF.

The chain combines TRBV11-2 with TRBJ1-3; tentatively, D is TRBD1 (6 bases). The length of the CDR3 is 15 residues. Germline V gene data show CDR1 as SGHAT and CDR2 as FQNNGV. Trimming removed 3 bases from V and 0 bases from J, with 9 bases in between. CDR3 sequence (DNA): TGTGCCAGCAGCTTTGTCAGGGGCTCTGGAAACACCATATATTTT. This translates into CASSFVRGSGNTIYF.

The chain joins TRBV19 to TRBJ2-5, with D perhaps TRBD1 (6 bases). CDR3 length equals 14 residues. V lost 5 bases and J lost 5, with 15 bases in between. The germline gives CDR1 LNHDA, CDR2 SQIVND (reference sequence). The CDR3 DNA follows: TGTGCCAGTAGTGGCGGACAGAACCGGGAGACCCAGTACTTC. This translates into CASSGGQNRETQYF.

The table lists this clonotype with many counts. This rearrangement joins TRBV5-1 to TRBJ2-1; D gene uncertain. The length of the CDR3 is 15 residues. Trimming took off 4 bases at V and 0 bases at J, with 11 bases between the two ends. Per germline, CDR1 SGHRS and CDR2 YFSETQ. For the CDR3, the DNA is TGCGCCAGCAGCCCCGACTGGAACTCCTACAATGAGCAGTTCTTC. As protein: CASSPDWNSYNEQFF.

This clonotype was seen at least ten times. This rearrangement joins TRBV7-9 to TRBJ1-5, with TRBD1 matching 7 bases. Unmatched junction bases numbered 14, after V lost 5 bases and J lost 1 base. The CDR3 is 18 amino acids. Looked up from germline, CDR1 is SEHNR and CDR2 is FQNEAQ (reference sequence). The CDR3 loop reads CASSREKLGGQSNQPQHF. CDR3 bases: TGTGCCAGCAGCCGTGAAAAACTTGGGGGACAGAGCAATCAGCCCCAGCATTTT. Full variable domain (rest looked up from reference TRBV7-9 and TRBJ1-5): DTGVSQNPRHKITKRGQNVTFRCDPISEHNRLYWYRQTLGQGPEFLTYFQNEAQLEKSRLLSDRFSAERPKGSFSTLEIQRTEQGDSAMYLCASSREKLGGQSNQPQHFGDGTRLSIL.

The rearrangement links TRBV28 to TRBJ1-1, with a possible D match to TRBD1 (5 bases). Germline V gene data show CDR1 as MDHEN and CDR2 as SYDVKM. Trimming pared 6 bases from V and 4 bases from J, leaving 12 bases between. There are 13 residues in the CDR3. Here the CDR3 reads CASSPGRSTEAFF. The CDR3 DNA reads TGTGCCAGCAGCCCGGGACGGAGCACTGAAGCTTTCTTT.

In this sample, this clonotype turned up many times. This sequence joins TRBV27 and TRBJ2-7; 10 bases map to TRBD2. The CDR3 runs to 17 residues. Germline CDR1 is MNHEY and CDR2 is SMNVEV (reference sequence). V trimming: 6 bases; J trimming: 1 base; junction bases outside the gene matches: 12. Here the CDR3 reads CASRPPGPTSGSYEQYF. CDR3 DNA: TGTGCCAGCAGACCCCCGGGGCCGACTAGCGGGTCCTACGAGCAGTACTTC.

The chain links TRBV2 to TRBJ2-2; 9 bases are shared with TRBD1. Germline CDR1 SNHLY, CDR2 FYNNEI. The length of the CDR3 is 16 residues. V gave up 8 bases and J gave up 0 bases; unmatched junction bases: 7. CDR3 sequence reads: CASGPGTGSNTGELFF. In nucleotides, the CDR3 is TGTGCCAGCGGACCGGGGACAGGGTCGAACACCGGGGAGCTGTTTTTT.

This clonotype was seen a few times. A much larger clone sits a single nucleotide away, making a read error possible. The chain joins TRBV2 to TRBJ1-2; D gene ambiguous. Germline V gene data show CDR1 as SNHLY and CDR2 as FYNNEI. This CDR3 spans 13 amino acids. CDR3 region: CASRPQNNYGYAF. The CDR3 DNA reads as TGTGCCAGCAGACCCCAAAATAACTATGGCTACGCCTTC.

This clonotype was observed many times. This sequence joins TRBV20-1 and TRBJ2-7, with D unclear. The V gene lost 3 bases and the J gene lost 6 bases, with 18 bases spanning the gap. Germline CDR1 is DFQATT and CDR2 is SNEGSKA (reference sequence). The CDR3 is made up of 14 amino acids. The DNA of the CDR3 is TGCAGTGCTAGCCCCGGATCAATCGGTGGCGAGCAGTACTTC. Amino acids: CSASPGSIGGEQYF.

The CDR3 sequence is CASSQGGAGKNIQYF. For the CDR3, the DNA is TGTGCCAGCAGCCAAGGGGGGGCGGGCAAAAACATTCAGTACTTC. The genes are TRBV4-2 and TRBJ2-4; D is possibly TRBD1 or TRBD2 (6 bases each). Trimming removed 1 base from V and 3 bases from J, with 10 bases in between. The CDR3 covers 15 residues. Looked up from germline, CDR1 is LGHNA and CDR2 is YNFKEQ.

A remark on this clonotype: A much bigger clone sits one base away, suggesting this may be a read error. The chain couples TRBV18 to TRBJ1-1, with D possibly being TRBD1 (5 bases). The CDR3 runs 16 residues. CDR1 and CDR2 from the germline V gene are KGHSH and LQKENI. This CDR3 reads CASSPGAPSINTEALF. The CDR3 DNA reads as TGTGCCAGCTCGCCTGGGGCTCCTTCTATTAACACTGAAGCTCTCTTT.

This clonotype was recorded a few times. This chain links TRBV28 with TRBJ1-4; 11 bases map to TRBD1. The V gene end was trimmed by 5 bases and the J gene end by 8 bases; junction bases not matched to a gene: 10. The germline V gene encodes CDR1 MDHEN and CDR2 SYDVKM. This CDR3 has 16 amino acids. CDR3 in amino acids: CASSPLGGTGGEKLFF. CDR3 nucleotide sequence: TGTGCCAGCAGTCCTCTCGGGGGGACAGGGGGGGAAAAACTGTTTTTT. The variable domain in full, completed from reference TRBV28 and TRBJ1-4, reads DVKVTQSSRYLVKRTGEKVFLECVQDMDHENMFWYRQDPGLGLRLIYFSYDVKMKEKGDIPEGYSVSREKKERFSLILESASTNQTSMYLCASSPLGGTGGEKLFFGSGTQLSVL.

This clonotype showed up many times. The V gene is TRBV12-3 or TRBV12-4, the J gene TRBJ2-7; 10 positions agree with TRBD1. The J segment lost 4 bases and the V segment lost 6 bases, leaving 3 bases of the junction unmatched. CDR3 size: 13 residues. The CDR3 nucleotides are TGTGCCAGCAGCCGGGACAGGGGTTACGAGCAGTACTTC. This sequence encodes CASSRDRGYEQYF.

At least ten counts were recorded for this clonotype. The V and J genes are TRBV20-1 and TRBJ1-4; 9 nucleotides line up with TRBD1. Germline CDR1 and CDR2: DFQATT and SNEGSKA (reference sequence). V was pared by 6 bases and J by 7 bases, with 9 bases of the junction left unmatched. The CDR3 is 14 amino acids. The CDR3 sequence is CSAGTGRVGEKLFF. The CDR3 DNA reads TGCAGTGCCGGGACAGGGAGGGTCGGTGAAAAACTGTTTTTT.

About this clonotype itself: This may come from a read error, since a much larger clone is one base off. V is TRBV3-1 and J is TRBJ2-1, with 11 positions matching TRBD2. V lost 2 bases, J lost 12 bases, and 12 bases stayed unmatched. The CDR3 has 16 residues. CDR1 and CDR2 (germline): LGHDT, YNNKEL (reference sequence). The CDR3 DNA reads as TGTGCCAGCAGCCAATTCACTAGCGGGAGAGTAGGGGGGCAGTTCTTC. Its translation: CASSQFTSGRVGGQFF.

There are many counts of this clonotype. The CDR3 loop reads CASSNSGSGANVLTF. The CDR3 coding sequence is TGTGCCAGCAGTAACTCAGGCTCTGGGGCCAACGTCCTGACTTTC. The chain is built from TRBV28 and TRBJ2-6; D unresolved. Germline V CDR1 and CDR2: MDHEN, SYDVKM. CDR3 length: 15 residues. The germline V and J ends were trimmed by 5 bases and 0 bases, with 8 bases remaining between them.

This clonotype was seen many times. The CDR3 DNA follows: TGTGCCACCAGTGATAACACCCCGAACGTACAGGGGAAGGGCAATGAGCAGTTCTTC. It yields the protein CATSDNTPNVQGKGNEQFF. This chain uses TRBV24-1 with TRBJ2-1; 7 positions match TRBD1. V was clipped by 3 bases and J by 6 bases; unmatched bases: 19. Germline assignment: CDR1 KGHDR and CDR2 SFDVKD. The length of the CDR3 is 19 residues.

Notes on this clonotype: A much more abundant neighbour one base away suggests this may be a read error. In DNA form, the CDR3 reads TGTGCCAGCAGCCTAGGAAATGAGCCCCAGCATTTT. The encoded protein is CASSLGNEPQHF. The chain uses TRBV3-1 and TRBJ1-5; unclear D gene. The CDR3 consists of 12 residues. The V and J ends lost 4 bases and 8 bases respectively, with 9 bases between them. Germline loops: CDR1 LGHDT, CDR2 YNNKEL (reference sequence).